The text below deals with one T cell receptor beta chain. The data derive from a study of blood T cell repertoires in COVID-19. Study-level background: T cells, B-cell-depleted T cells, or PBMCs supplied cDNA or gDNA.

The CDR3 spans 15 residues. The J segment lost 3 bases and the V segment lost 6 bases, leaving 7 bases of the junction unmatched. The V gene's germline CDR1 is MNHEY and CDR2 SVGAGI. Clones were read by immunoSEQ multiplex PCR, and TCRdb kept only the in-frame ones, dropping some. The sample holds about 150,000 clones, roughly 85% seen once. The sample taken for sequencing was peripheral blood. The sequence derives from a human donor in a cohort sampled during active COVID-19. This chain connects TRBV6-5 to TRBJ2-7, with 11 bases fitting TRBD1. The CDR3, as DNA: TGTGCCAGCAGCCCCGGGACAGGGGGTTACTACGAGCAGTACTTC. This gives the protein CASSPGTGGYYEQYF.